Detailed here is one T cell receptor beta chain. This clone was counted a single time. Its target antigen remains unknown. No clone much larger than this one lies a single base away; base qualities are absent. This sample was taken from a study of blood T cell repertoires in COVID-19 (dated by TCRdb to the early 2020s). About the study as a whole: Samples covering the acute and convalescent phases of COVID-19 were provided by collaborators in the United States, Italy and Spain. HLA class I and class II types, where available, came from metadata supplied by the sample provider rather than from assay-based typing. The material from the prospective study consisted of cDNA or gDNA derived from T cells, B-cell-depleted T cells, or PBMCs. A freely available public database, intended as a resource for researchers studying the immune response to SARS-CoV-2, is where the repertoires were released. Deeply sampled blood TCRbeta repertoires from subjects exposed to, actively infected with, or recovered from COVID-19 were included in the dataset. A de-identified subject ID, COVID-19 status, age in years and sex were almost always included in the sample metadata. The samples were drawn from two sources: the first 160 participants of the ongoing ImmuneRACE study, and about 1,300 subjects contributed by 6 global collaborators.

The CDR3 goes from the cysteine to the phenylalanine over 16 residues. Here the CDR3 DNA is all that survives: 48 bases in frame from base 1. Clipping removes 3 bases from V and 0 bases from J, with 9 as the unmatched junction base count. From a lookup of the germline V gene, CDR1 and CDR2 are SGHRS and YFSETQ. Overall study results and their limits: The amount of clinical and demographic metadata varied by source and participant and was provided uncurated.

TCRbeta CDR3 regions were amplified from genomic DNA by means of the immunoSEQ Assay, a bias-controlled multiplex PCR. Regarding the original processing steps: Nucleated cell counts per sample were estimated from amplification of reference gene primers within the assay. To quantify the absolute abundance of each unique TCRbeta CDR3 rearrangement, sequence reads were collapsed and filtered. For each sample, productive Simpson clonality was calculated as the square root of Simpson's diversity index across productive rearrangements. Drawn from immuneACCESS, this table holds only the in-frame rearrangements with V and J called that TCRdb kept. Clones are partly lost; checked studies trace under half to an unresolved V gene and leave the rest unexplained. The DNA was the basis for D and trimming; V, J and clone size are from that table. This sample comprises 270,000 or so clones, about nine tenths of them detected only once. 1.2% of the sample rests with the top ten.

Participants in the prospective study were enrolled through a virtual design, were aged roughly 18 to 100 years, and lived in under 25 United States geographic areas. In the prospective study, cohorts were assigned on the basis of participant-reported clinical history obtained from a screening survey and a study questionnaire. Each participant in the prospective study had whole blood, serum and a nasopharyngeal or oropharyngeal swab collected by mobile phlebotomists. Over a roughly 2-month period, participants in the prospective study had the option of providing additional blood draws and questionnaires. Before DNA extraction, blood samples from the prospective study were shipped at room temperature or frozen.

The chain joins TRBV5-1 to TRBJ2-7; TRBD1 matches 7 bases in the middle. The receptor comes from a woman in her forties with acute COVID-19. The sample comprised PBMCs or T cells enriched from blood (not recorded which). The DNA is TGCGCCAGCAGCTACCGGTTGGGGACAGCCTCCTACGAGCAGTACTTC. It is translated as CASSYRLGTASYEQYF.